Below, 17 T cell receptor beta chains from the same sample are listed, as sequenced in a study. TCRdb recomputed calls from the 5' RACE reads with MiXCR, one row per CDR3 protein. Among over 10,000 distinct CDR3 sequences listed, less than 25% were seen once. The sample was naive CD4+ T cells sorted from blood. Documented subset: naive CD4+ T cells, CD4+CD45RA+CD25-. The source is a female donor with breast cancer.

This clonotype was seen ten or more times. V gene TRBV5-1 combines with J gene TRBJ1-2, with TRBD1 matching over 10 bases. The V and J ends lost 2 bases and 4 bases, in that order; junction bases with no gene match: 14. This CDR3 region has 18 residues. CDR1 and CDR2 from the germline V gene are SGHRS and YFSETQ. The CDR3 loop is CASSLEVRDRGRGYGYTF. Here the CDR3 DNA reads TGCGCCAGCAGCTTAGAGGTCCGGGACAGGGGTCGGGGCTATGGCTACACCTTC.

The chain has TRBV29-1 and TRBJ1-1; no reliable D call. Germline CDR1 SQVTM, CDR2 ANQGSEA. V was cut by 7 bases and J by 5 bases, with 17 bases left in between. The CDR3 covers 13 residues. The CDR3 nucleotides are TGCAGCGCCCCGGCGGCGGATCGGACTGAAGCTTTCTTT. Protein: CSAPAADRTEAFF.

With respect to this clonotype: Being one base from a much bigger clone, this may be a read error. DNA for the CDR3: TGCGCCAGCAGCGCCGGGACAGGGGGTACCGGGAACACTGAAGCTTTCTTT. This translates into CASSAGTGGTGNTEAFF. The chain recombines TRBV4-1 with TRBJ1-1; TRBD1 matches 11 bases. The CDR3 is 17 residues long. J lost 1 base, V lost 5 bases, and 9 bases had no gene match. CDR1 is MGHRA, CDR2 YSYEKL, per germline.

A remark on this clonotype: A much larger clone lies a single base off, so this may be a read error. The V gene is TRBV3-1, the J gene TRBJ2-7; the D is unclear. Per germline, CDR1 LGHDT and CDR2 YNNKEL (reference sequence). V shed 1 base and J shed 1 base, with 8 bases lying between them. CDR3 length: 14 amino acids. Written as DNA, the CDR3 is TGTGCCAGCAGCCAAGTTAACAGTTCCTACGAGCAGTACTTC. Residues: CASSQVNSSYEQYF.

This chain uses TRBV5-1 with TRBJ1-1; perhaps TRBD1 as D (5 bases). CDR1 and CDR2 (germline): SGHRS, YFSETQ. The CDR3 runs to 13 residues. Deletions cut 5 bases from V and 2 bases from J, with 10 bases between. This chain's CDR3 is CASRDGGNTEAFF. Written as DNA, the CDR3 is TGCGCCAGCAGAGATGGGGGAAACACTGAAGCTTTCTTT.

Comment on this clonotype: The CDR3 does not end in the conserved phenylalanine or tryptophan, so this is likely a read error. This chain connects TRBV7-6 to TRBJ2-3; unclear D gene. The CDR3 loop spans 15 amino acids. Per the germline V gene, CDR1 is SGHVS and CDR2 is FNYEAQ. The CDR3 reads CANSLGVRSTDTQYL. The CDR3 bases are TGTGCCAACAGCTTAGGAGTGAGGAGCACAGATACGCAGTATCTT.

This clonotype is medium-sized in the sample. The rearrangement uses TRBV6-5 and TRBJ1-2, with 8 nucleotides matching TRBD1. The CDR3 sequence is 13 residues long. V lost 7 bases and J lost 2; bases outside the gene matches: 3. Germline V CDR1 and CDR2: MNHEY, SVGAGI. CDR3 sequence: CASKGQGNYGYTF. CDR3 nucleotides: TGTGCCAGCAAAGGACAGGGAAACTATGGCTACACCTTC.

This clonotype was seen ten or more times. The chain couples TRBV5-1 to TRBJ2-1; D assignment may be TRBD1 or TRBD2 (5 bases each). Germline CDR1 SGHRS, CDR2 YFSETQ. CDR3 length equals 14 residues. V lost 0 bases to trimming and J lost 7 bases, with 11 bases between them. The CDR3 coding sequence is TGCGCCAGCAGCTTGGTGGCAGGGAGAAATGAGCAGTTCTTC. This codes for CASSLVAGRNEQFF.

This rearrangement joins TRBV7-3 to TRBJ2-7; the D gene is possibly TRBD2 (5 bases). The CDR3 sequence is 14 residues long. The V gene lost 0 bases and the J gene lost 5 bases, with 11 bases spanning the gap. Germline loops: CDR1 SGHTA, CDR2 FQGTGA. The CDR3 loop is CASSLTPTSNEQYV. The DNA for the CDR3 is TGTGCCAGCAGCTTAACCCCTACTAGTAACGAGCAGTACGTC.

In its sample, this clonotype was seen many times. The genes are TRBV11-2 and TRBJ2-7; 11 nucleotides line up with TRBD2. Germline V gene sequence: CDR1 SGHAT, CDR2 FQNNGV. The CDR3 runs 15 residues. The junction had 10 bases not matched to a gene; V was cut back by 5 bases and J by 7 bases. CDR3: CASSPRLAGPHEQYF. The CDR3 DNA sequence: TGTGCCAGCAGCCCTCGACTAGCGGGACCTCATGAGCAGTACTTC.

This clonotype appeared a few times. The V gene is TRBV30, the J gene TRBJ2-1; D is perhaps TRBD1 (5 bases). The germline CDR1 and CDR2 sequences are GTSNPN and SVGIG (reference sequence). V lost 2 bases and J lost 0, with 8 bases in between. The CDR3 has 14 residues. The CDR3 coding sequence is TGTGCCTGGAGTAAGGGGCCCTCCTACAATGAGCAGTTCTTC. Its protein is CAWSKGPSYNEQFF.

Points on this clonotype: A read error is possible here, since a much larger clone lies one base away. This chain's CDR3 is CSATRPDFF. The DNA of the CDR3 is TGCAGTGCAACACGGCCGGACTTCTTT. V gene TRBV20-1 combines with J gene TRBJ1-1; D unresolved. V lost 6 bases and J 14 bases, leaving 13 bases between the germline ends. Germline loops: CDR1 DFQATT, CDR2 SNEGSKA (reference sequence). This CDR3 comprises 9 residues.

The rearrangement joins TRBV6-2 or TRBV6-3 to TRBJ2-1; D might be TRBD1 or TRBD2, each matching 5 bases. In germline, CDR1 is MNHEY, CDR2 SVGEGT. This CDR3 region has 14 residues. Trimming stripped 2 bases from V and 0 bases from J, with 5 bases between. CDR3 bases: TGTGCCAGCAGTTACGGGACCTCCTACAATGAGCAGTTCTTC. Its protein product is CASSYGTSYNEQFF.

The sample holds many counts of this clonotype. The rearrangement joins TRBV7-6 to TRBJ2-7; 10 bases line up with TRBD2. V lost 2 bases to trimming and J lost 6 bases; unmatched junction nucleotides: 10. The CDR3 runs to 16 residues. Germline V gene data show CDR1 as SGHVS and CDR2 as FNYEAQ. The DNA for the CDR3 is TGTGCCAGCAGCTTATACGGTCGGAGCGGGAGGGGCGAGCAGTACTTC. It is translated as CASSLYGRSGRGEQYF.

This clonotype was observed a single time. The rearrangement links TRBV25-1 to TRBJ2-3; 9 bases agree with TRBD2. There are 16 residues in the CDR3. V gave up 2 bases and J gave up 4 bases; unmatched junction bases: 7. Germline V lookup: CDR1 MGHDK, CDR2 SYGVNS. CDR3 DNA: TGTGCCAGCAGTGAAGCCGGCGCGGGAGGGGCAGATACGCAGTATTTT. It specifies CASSEAGAGGADTQYF.

As for this clonotype: One end of the junction fails to match germline, which may point to a read error. The DNA of the CDR3 is TGTGCCAGCAGCTTAGAGGGCAGAGCTAACTATGGCTACGCCTTC. It specifies CASSLEGRANYGYAF. V and J are TRBV7-2 and TRBJ1-2; D call uncertain. This CDR3 contains 15 residues. Germline V gene lookup returns CDR1 SGHTA and CDR2 FQGNSA.

This clonotype is judged medium-sized. The chain combines TRBV29-1 with TRBJ2-5; D uncertain. CDR1 is SQVTM and CDR2 is ANQGSEA in the germline V gene. Trimming took 2 bases from V and 5 from J, leaving 15 bases between them. CDR3 length equals 14 residues. CDR3: CSVEYRPTRETQYF. CDR3 coding DNA: TGCAGCGTTGAATATAGACCAACCCGGGAGACCCAGTACTTC.